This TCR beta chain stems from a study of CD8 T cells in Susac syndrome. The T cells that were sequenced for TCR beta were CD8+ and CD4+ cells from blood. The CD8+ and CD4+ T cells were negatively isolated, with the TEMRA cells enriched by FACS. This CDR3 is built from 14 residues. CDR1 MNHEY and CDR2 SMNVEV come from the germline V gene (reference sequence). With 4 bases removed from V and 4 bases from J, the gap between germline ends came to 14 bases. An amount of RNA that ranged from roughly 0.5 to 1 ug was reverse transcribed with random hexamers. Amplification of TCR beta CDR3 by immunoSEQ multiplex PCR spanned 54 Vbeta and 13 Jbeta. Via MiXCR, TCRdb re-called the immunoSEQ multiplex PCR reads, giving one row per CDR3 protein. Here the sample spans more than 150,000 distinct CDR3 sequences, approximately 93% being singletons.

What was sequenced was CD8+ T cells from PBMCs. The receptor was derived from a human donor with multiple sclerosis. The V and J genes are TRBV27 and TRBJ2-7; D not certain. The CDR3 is CASSSPGEIYEQYF. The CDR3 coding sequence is TGTGCCAGCAGTTCCCCGGGCGAGATATACGAGCAGTACTTC.